The rows below give T cell receptor beta chains drawn from one sample of a study of post-analysis software for immune sequencing data. One entry per CDR3 protein, called by TCRdb with MiXCR from the PCR reads. The data contain roughly 870,000 distinct CDR3 sequences, 53% of them seen just once; the ten biggest clones take up approximately 4.3%. Specimen: blood. The receptor source for this set is a girl between 5 and 17 years old with multiple sclerosis. Both conserved end residues are trimmed from each CDR3. A D gene is named only where the DNA matches it firmly.

TRBV24-1	-	TRBJ1-2	ATSDQRTNYGYT
TRBV6-5	TRBD2	TRBJ2-7	ASSYEIAGGYEQY
TRBV29-1	TRBD1	TRBJ2-5	SVDFRGLETQY
TRBV12-3/TRBV12-4	-	TRBJ2-3	ASSPPEQTSTDTQY
TRBV12-5	TRBD1	TRBJ1-2	ASGLDRGLGCT
TRBV29-1	-	TRBJ2-5	SVKGSYQETQY
TRBV6-5	-	TRBJ2-3	ASSYNGRADTQY
TRBV11-2	TRBD2	TRBJ2-7	ASSLAAGRLTYEQY
TRBV7-2	-	TRBJ2-6	ASSGRPGGANVLT
TRBV13	-	-	ASSTLRVRLLEEQY
TRBV12-3/TRBV12-4	-	TRBJ2-5	ASSLTGEQETQY
TRBV6-5	-	TRBJ2-5	ASSYSDSYQETQY
TRBV7-2	TRBD2	TRBJ2-3	ASSSIFERGASTDTQY
TRBV7-9	-	TRBJ2-3	ASSRPWGNADAQY
TRBV10-3	TRBD2	TRBJ2-3	AISERVAGSTDTQY
TRBV13	-	TRBJ2-1	ASSLGLTNNEQF
TRBV7-9	TRBD2	TRBJ2-3	ASSTTLAGSVTQY
TRBV29-1	TRBD2	TRBJ2-7	SVRGGGNEQY
TRBV29-1	-	TRBJ2-5	SVEAKPKPARRVGETQY
TRBV11-2	TRBD1	TRBJ1-1	ASSWTGPNTEAF
TRBV10-3	-	TRBJ2-7	AISGGTGENLAEQY
TRBV7-6	TRBD1	TRBJ2-5	ASSLGQGFRETQY
TRBV7-2	TRBD1	TRBJ1-1	ASSLARDRNTEAF
TRBV12-3/TRBV12-4	-	TRBJ2-3	ASSLAGPTQY
TRBV6-2/TRBV6-3	TRBD2	TRBJ2-1	ASSNSWTSVYNEQF
TRBV2	-	-	ATGLGETQY
TRBV15	-	TRBJ2-7	ATSRRGIWGLADYYEQY
TRBV20-1	TRBD2	TRBJ2-7	SARDRGLAGPEQY
TRBV7-6	TRBD1	TRBJ1-2	ASSLSGTGLSDGYT
TRBV7-9	TRBD2	TRBJ2-7	ASSPGSGLAGPSYEQY
TRBV20-1	-	TRBJ2-3	SASLTGDTQY
TRBV20-1	TRBD2	TRBJ2-7	NASGWASGRFNEQY
TRBV20-1	TRBD2	-	SARGTSGSGETQY
TRBV7-9	-	TRBJ2-5	ASSHGQPRTQY
TRBV3-1	-	TRBJ1-2	ASSQVGGAAYYGYT
TRBV20-1	-	TRBJ2-3	SASSVSTDTQY
TRBV6-5	-	TRBJ1-2	ASSYVAPGPILYGYT
TRBV10-3	-	TRBJ1-1	AISEGQNTEAF
TRBV12-3/TRBV12-4	-	TRBJ2-7	ASTRRVGYEQY
TRBV7-9	-	TRBJ1-2	ASSLEGRSNYGYT
TRBV12-3/TRBV12-4	TRBD1	TRBJ2-6	ASSFWTGNANVLT
TRBV12-3/TRBV12-4	-	TRBJ1-2	ASSYLRGGNGYT
TRBV5-5	-	TRBJ1-5	ASSAGHNNQPQH
TRBV5-1	TRBD1	TRBJ2-2	ASSRMGPGTDTGELF
TRBV14	-	TRBJ1-1	ASSQTPMMNTEAF
TRBV20-1	-	TRBJ1-2	SATKTGTIGYGYT
TRBV7-6	TRBD1	TRBJ2-7	ASSLGGTGGSYEQY
TRBV27	-	TRBJ2-6	ASRLSSGANVLT
TRBV29-1	-	TRBJ1-1	SVVGRNAF
TRBV6-1	-	TRBJ2-5	ASSVRGGGEDETQY
TRBV3-1	-	-	ASSPRELGETQY